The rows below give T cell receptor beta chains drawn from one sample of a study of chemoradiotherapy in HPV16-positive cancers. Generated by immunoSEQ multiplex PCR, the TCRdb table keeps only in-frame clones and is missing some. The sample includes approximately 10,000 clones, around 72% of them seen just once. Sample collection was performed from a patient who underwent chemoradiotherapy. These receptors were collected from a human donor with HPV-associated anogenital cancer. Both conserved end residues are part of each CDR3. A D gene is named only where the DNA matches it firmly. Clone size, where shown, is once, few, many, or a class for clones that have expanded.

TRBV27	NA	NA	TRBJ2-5	TGTGCCAGCAGCCCATCCCCGGGAGAGACCCAGTACTTC	CASSPSPGETQYF
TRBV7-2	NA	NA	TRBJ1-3	TGTGCCAGCAAGGACATCGGAAACACCATATATTTT	CASKDIGNTIYF
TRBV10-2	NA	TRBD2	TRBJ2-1	TGCGCCAGCAGTGAGTTATCTCTAGCGGGGGCCTCCTACAATGAGCAGTTCTTC	CASSELSLAGASYNEQFF
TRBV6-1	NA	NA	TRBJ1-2	TGTGCCAGCAGTGAATACCCGGCCGGGACTCCTAACTATGGCTACACCTTC	CASSEYPAGTPNYGYTF
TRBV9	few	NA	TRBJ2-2	TGTGCCAGCAGCGAAGACGGCAGTCCCACCGGGGAGCTGTTTTTT	CASSEDGSPTGELFF
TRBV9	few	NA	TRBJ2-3	TGTGCCAGCAGCGTAGGGGCATCAGATACGCAGTATTTT	CASSVGASDTQYF
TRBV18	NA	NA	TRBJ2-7	TGTGCCAGCTCACCGACGGGGTACGAGCAGTACTTC	CASSPTGYEQYF
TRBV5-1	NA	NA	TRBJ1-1	TGCGCCAGCGGCGACACCGGTGGACCCACTGAAGCTTTCTTT	CASGDTGGPTEAFF
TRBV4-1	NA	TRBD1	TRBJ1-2	TGCGCCAGCAGCCAGGGGGACAGGGGAATGGATGGCTACACCTTC	CASSQGDRGMDGYTF
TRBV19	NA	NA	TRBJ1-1	TGTGCCAGTAGTACCTCTTACAGGGTTCGAACTGAAGCTTTCTTT	CASSTSYRVRTEAFF
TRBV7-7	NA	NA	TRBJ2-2	TGTGCTAGCAGCTCCGGTCGGGCCGCCGGGGAGCTGTTTTTT	CASSSGRAAGELFF
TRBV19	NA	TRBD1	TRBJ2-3	TGTGCCAGTAGTTCCCCGGGACAGGGGGCAGGGGATACGCAGTATTTT	CASSSPGQGAGDTQYF
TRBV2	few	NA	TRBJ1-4	TGTGCCACCCAAGGGGGGGTGGATGAAAAACTGTTTTTT	CATQGGVDEKLFF
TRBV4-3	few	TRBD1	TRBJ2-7	TGCGCCAGCAGCGAAGACAGGGCTCTGAACTACGAGCAGTACTTC	CASSEDRALNYEQYF
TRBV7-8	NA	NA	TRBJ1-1	TGTGCCAGCAGCTTAGGTAGGGTTGAGAGAACTGAAGCTTTCTTT	CASSLGRVERTEAFF
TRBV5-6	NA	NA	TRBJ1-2	TGTGCCAGCAGCTTGTTCGGGGCACCGTCTAGCTATGGCTACACCTTC	CASSLFGAPSSYGYTF
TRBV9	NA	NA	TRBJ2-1	TGTGCCAGCAGCGTAGGTTGGCAGTCGGGGAATGAGCAGTTCTTC	CASSVGWQSGNEQFF
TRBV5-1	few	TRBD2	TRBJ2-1	TGCGCCAGCACCGACCTCGGGGGGTCCTACAATGAGCAGTTCTTC	CASTDLGGSYNEQFF
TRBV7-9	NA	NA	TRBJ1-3	TGTGCCAGCCAAGGGGGTTCTGGAAACACCATATATTTT	CASQGGSGNTIYF
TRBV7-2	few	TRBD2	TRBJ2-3	TGTGCCAGCAGCTTAGCTACTAGCGGGGGGGTGAGGACAGATACGCAGTATTTT	CASSLATSGGVRTDTQYF
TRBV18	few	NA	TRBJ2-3	TGTGCCAGCTCACCCCTCCCGTCAGATACGCAGTATTTT	CASSPLPSDTQYF
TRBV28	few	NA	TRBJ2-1	TGTGCCAGCGTACCCCGGGACTGGATTGGTGAGCAGTTCTTC	CASVPRDWIGEQFF
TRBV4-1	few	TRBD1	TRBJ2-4	TGCGCCAGCAGCTCACCGGGACAGGGCGTTATCCGGTACTTC	CASSSPGQGVIRYF
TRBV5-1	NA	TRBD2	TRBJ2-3	TGCGCCAGCAGCTTACGGGGGGGCCCAGATACGCAGTATTTT	CASSLRGGPDTQYF
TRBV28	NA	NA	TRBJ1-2	TGTGCCAGCAGTTTATTGGTCAGTGGGTATGGCTACACCTTC	CASSLLVSGYGYTF
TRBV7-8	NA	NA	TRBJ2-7	TGTGCCAGCAGCCCCACCGGGACATTATCCGAGCAGTACTTC	CASSPTGTLSEQYF
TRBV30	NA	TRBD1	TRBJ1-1	TGTGCCTGGAGTGTGGGGACAGGGGGCGTTGGGACTGAAGCTTTCTTT	CAWSVGTGGVGTEAFF
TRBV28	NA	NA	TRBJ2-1	TGTGCCAGCAGTGTAAAATCGGGACGTGCGGCTCATCACAATGAGCAGTTCTTC	CASSVKSGRAAHHNEQFF
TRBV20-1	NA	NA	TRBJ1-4	TGCAGTGCTAGAGATCCCGAAAAACTGTTTTTT	CSARDPEKLFF
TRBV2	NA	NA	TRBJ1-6	TGTGCCAGCAGTGAGTATAAAAGCGGAAGACGACCCCTCCACTTT	CASSEYKSGRRPLHF
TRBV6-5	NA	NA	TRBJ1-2	TGTGCCAGCAGTTACGGGGGTCACTATGGCTACACCTTC	CASSYGGHYGYTF
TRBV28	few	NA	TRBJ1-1	TGTGCCAGCAGTTTTCGGTGGCAGGGATACCACACTGAAGCTTTCTTT	CASSFRWQGYHTEAFF
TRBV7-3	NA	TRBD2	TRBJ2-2	TGTGCCAGCAGCTCGCTAGCGGGGGGGCCCGGCACCGGGGAGCTGTTTTTT	CASSSLAGGPGTGELFF
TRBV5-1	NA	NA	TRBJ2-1	TGCGCCAGCAGCTTCCCGTTTCCTTCTACTTTAACATTCAATGAGCAGTTCTTC	CASSFPFPSTLTFNEQFF
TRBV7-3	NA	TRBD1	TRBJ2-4	TGTGCCAGCAGCTTAGACAGGGGGCGAGGAAACATTCAGTACTTC	CASSLDRGRGNIQYF
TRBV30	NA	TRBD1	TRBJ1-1	TGTGCCTGGGGAAGACAGGGGCGAAACACTGAAGCTTTCTTT	CAWGRQGRNTEAFF
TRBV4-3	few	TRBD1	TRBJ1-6	TGCGCCAGCAGCCAAGATCTTGCAGGGGGCTCCTCACCCCTCCACTTT	CASSQDLAGGSSPLHF
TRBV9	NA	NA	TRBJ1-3	TGTGCCAGCAGCGTAGACCTGCTGGGAAACACCATATATTTT	CASSVDLLGNTIYF
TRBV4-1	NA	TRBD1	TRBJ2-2	TGCGCCAGCAGCAGGGACAGCACCGGGGAGCTGTTTTTT	CASSRDSTGELFF
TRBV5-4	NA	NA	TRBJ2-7	TGTGCCAGCAGTTTGACCGGGTCCTCCTACGAGCAGTACTTC	CASSLTGSSYEQYF
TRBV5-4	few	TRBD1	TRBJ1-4	TGTGCCAGCAGCTTGGTTAGACAGGGAGGTGAGTACGAAAAACTGTTTTTT	CASSLVRQGGEYEKLFF
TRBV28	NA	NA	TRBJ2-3	TGTGCCAGCAGGCCCCAGGGAGTTATCACAGATACGCAGTATTTT	CASRPQGVITDTQYF
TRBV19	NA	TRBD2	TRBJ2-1	TGTGCCAGTAGTATTAGTCTAGCGGGGGCCGGGGGCAATGAGCAGTTCTTC	CASSISLAGAGGNEQFF